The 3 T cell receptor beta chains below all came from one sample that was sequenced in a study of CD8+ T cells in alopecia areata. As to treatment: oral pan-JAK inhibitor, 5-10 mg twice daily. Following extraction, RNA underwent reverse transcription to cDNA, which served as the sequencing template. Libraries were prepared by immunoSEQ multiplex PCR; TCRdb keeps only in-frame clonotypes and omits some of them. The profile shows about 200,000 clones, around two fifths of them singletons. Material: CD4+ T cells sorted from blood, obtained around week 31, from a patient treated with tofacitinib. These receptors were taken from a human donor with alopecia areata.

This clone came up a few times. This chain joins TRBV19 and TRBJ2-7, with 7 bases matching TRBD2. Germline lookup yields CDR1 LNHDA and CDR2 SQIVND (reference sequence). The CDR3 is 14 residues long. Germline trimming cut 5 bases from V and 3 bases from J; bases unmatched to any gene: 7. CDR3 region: CASSLGGGVYEQYF. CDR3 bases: TGTGCCAGTAGTCTGGGCGGGGGAGTCTACGAGCAGTACTTC.

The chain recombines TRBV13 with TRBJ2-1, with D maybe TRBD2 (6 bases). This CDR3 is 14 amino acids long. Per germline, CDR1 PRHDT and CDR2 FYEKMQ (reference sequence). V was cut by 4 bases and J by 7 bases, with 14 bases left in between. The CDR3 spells CASSSRTGTNEQFF. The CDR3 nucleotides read TGTGCCAGCAGCTCAAGGACCGGGACTAATGAGCAGTTCTTC.

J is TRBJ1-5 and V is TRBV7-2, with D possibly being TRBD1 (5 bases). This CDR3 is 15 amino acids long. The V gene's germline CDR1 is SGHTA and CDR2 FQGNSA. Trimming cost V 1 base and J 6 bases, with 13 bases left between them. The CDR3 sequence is CASSLEGAASQPQHF. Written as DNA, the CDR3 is TGTGCCAGCAGCTTAGAAGGGGCGGCCAGTCAGCCCCAGCATTTT.